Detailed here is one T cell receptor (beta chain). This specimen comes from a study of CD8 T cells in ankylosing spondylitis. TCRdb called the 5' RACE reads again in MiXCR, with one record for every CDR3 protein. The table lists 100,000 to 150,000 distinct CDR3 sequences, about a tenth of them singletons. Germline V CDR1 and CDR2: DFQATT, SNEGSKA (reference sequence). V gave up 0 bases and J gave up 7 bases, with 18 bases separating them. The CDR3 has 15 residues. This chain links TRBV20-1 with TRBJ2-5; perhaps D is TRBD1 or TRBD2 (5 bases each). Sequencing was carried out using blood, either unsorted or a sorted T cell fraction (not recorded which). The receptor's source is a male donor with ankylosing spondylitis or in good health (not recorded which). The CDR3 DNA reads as TGCAGTGCTAGAGAGGGATCCGGGACCGGCGGGACCCAGTACTTC. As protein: CSAREGSGTGGTQYF.